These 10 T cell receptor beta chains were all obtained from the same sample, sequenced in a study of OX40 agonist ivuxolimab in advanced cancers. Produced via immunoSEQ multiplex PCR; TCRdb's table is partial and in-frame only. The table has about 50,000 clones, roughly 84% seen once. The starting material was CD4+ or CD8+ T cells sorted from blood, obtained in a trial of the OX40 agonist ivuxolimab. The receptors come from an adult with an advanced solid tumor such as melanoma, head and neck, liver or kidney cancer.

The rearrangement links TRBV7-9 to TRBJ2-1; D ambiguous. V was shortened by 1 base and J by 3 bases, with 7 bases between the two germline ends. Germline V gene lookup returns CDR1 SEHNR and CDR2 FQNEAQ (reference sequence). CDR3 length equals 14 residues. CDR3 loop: CASSLGVSYNEQFF. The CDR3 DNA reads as TGTGCCAGCAGCTTAGGAGTCAGCTACAATGAGCAGTTCTTC.

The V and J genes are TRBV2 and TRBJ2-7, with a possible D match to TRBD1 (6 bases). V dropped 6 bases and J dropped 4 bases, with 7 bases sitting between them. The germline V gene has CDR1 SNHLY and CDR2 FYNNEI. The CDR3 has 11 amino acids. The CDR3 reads CASSTGYEQYF. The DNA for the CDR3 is TGTGCCAGCAGCACAGGGTACGAGCAGTACTTC.

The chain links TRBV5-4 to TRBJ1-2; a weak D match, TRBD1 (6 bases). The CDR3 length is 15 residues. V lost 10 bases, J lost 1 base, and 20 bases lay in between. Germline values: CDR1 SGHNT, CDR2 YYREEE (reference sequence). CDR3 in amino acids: CACSFWSGVNYGYTF. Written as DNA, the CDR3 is TGTGCCTGCTCTTTTTGGTCAGGGGTTAACTATGGCTACACCTTC.

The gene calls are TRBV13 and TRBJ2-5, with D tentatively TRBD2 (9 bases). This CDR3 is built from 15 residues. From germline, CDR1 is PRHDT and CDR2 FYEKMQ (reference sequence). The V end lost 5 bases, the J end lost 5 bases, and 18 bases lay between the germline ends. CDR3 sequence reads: CASSLRTGTSETQYF. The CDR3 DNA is TGTGCCAGCAGCCTCCGGACAGGGACTAGCGAGACCCAGTACTTC.

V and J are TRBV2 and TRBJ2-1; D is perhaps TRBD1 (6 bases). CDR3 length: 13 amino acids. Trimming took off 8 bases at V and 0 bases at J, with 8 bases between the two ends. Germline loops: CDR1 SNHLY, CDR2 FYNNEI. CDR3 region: CASLQGSYNEQFF. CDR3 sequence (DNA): TGTGCCAGCCTACAGGGCTCCTACAATGAGCAGTTCTTC.

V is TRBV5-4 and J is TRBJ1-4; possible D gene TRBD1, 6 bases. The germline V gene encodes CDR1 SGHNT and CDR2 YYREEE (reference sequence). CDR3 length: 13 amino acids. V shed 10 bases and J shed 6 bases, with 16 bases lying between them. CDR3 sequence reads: CAVAQGPDEKLFF. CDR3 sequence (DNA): TGTGCCGTAGCACAGGGTCCTGATGAAAAACTGTTTTTT.

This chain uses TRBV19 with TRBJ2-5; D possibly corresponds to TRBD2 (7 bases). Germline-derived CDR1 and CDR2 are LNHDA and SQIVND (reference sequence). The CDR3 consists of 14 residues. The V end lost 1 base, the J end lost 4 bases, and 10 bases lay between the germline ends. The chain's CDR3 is CASSIGGGRETQYF. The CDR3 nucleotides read TGTGCCAGTAGTATAGGGGGGGGCAGAGAGACCCAGTACTTC.

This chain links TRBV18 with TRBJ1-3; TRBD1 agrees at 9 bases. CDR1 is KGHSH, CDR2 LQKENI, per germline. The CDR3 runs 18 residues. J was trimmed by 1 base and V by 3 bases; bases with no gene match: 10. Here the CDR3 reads CASSPGTPGQGSGNTIYF. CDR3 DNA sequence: TGTGCCAGCTCACCGGGGACCCCTGGACAGGGGTCTGGAAACACCATATATTTT. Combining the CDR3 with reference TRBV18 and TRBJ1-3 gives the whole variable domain NAGVMQNPRHLVRRRGQEARLRCSPMKGHSHVYWYRQLPEEGLKFMVYLQKENIIDESGMPKERFSAEFPKEGPSILRIQQVVRGDSAAYFCASSPGTPGQGSGNTIYFGEGSWLTVV.

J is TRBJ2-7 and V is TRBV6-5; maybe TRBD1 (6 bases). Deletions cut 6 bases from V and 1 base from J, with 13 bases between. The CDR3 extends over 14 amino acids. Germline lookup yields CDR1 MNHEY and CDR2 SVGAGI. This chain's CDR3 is CASSSTGSSYEQYF. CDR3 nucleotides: TGTGCCAGCAGCTCTACAGGGTCTTCCTACGAGCAGTACTTC.

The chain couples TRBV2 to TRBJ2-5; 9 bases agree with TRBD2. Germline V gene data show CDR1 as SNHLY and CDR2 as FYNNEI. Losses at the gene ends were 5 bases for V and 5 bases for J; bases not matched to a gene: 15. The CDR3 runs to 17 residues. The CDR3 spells CASSRKEGLAGWETQYF. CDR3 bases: TGTGCCAGCAGTCGAAAGGAGGGGCTAGCGGGATGGGAGACCCAGTACTTC.